This TCR beta chain was identified in a study of blood T cell repertoires in COVID-19. In the study overall: The cDNA or gDNA used as material had been derived from T cells, B-cell-depleted T cells, or PBMCs.

In the original processing: Reference gene primer amplification gave estimated nucleated cell counts. This table comes from immunoSEQ multiplex PCR, and its TCRdb copy is limited to in-frame clones, with some not included. That table gives V, J and clone size, and the DNA gave D and trimming. The data contain about 180,000 clones, approximately 80% of them singletons. The CDR3 covers 13 residues. The germline V gene has CDR1 SGHTA and CDR2 FQGNSA. V lost 5 bases, J lost 2 bases, and 9 bases lay in between. This clone was found a few times. The sample carries other DNA sequences with the same CDR3. Source material: peripheral blood. The sequence came from a human donor in a cohort sampled during active COVID-19. The V gene is TRBV7-2, the J gene TRBJ1-2, with D perhaps matching TRBD1 (6 bases). The CDR3: CASSPDRNYGYTF. CDR3 in DNA: TGTGCCAGCAGCCCGGACAGAAACTATGGCTACACCTTC. Filled out from reference TRBV7-2 and TRBJ1-2, the complete variable domain reads GAGVSQSPSNKVTEKGKDVELRCDPISGHTALYWYRQSLGQGLEFLIYFQGNSAPDKSGLPSDRFSAERTGGSVSTLTIQRTQQEDSAVYLCASSPDRNYGYTFGSGTRLTVV.